This T cell receptor (beta chain) was found in a study of pediatric ulcerative colitis. Assay: immunoSEQ multiplex PCR; the TCRdb copy retains only in-frame clones and omits some. Of 15,000 to 20,000 clones in the sample, about 80% were seen once. The germline gives CDR1 MDHEN, CDR2 SYDVKM. The CDR3 consists of 16 residues. The V end lost 2 bases, the J end lost 3 bases, and 17 bases lay between the germline ends. In its sample, this clone was seen a few times. What it binds is not known. During colonoscopy, one to two rectal pinch biopsies were collected. Study observations and caveats: A couple of rectal CDR3 clonotypes occurred in all ulcerative colitis patients. Blood-derived T cells may be present in rectal pinch biopsies. Ulcerative colitis patients shared more blood-rectal clones than controls. This repertoire reflects total lymphocytes rather than subpopulations like regulatory T cells.

The receptor comes from a boy under 18 who was a control in a study of pediatric ulcerative colitis. The rearrangement links TRBV28 to TRBJ2-7; D call uncertain. Specimen: gut tissue. The CDR3 is CASSLPGDRSVYEQYF. The CDR3 nucleotides are TGTGCCAGCAGTTTACCTGGAGACCGCTCCGTCTACGAGCAGTACTTC.